Shown below are 25 T cell receptor beta chains from a single sample sequenced in a study of shared clonotypes between healthy human individuals (dated by TCRdb to between 2020 and 2021). The receptor library was made with the immunoSEQ multiplex PCR assay. The table was pulled from immuneACCESS by TCRdb, which kept in-frame rearrangements only. Such tables lose some clones; where checked, under half of the loss comes from unresolved V genes, and the rest has no known cause. The table for this sample lists around 550,000 clones; 96% of them were counted only once. Jointly, the top ten make up 0.055% to 0.075% of the sample. Sample: naive CD4+ T cells sorted from blood. In the paper's terms, the cell subset or site label means: CD45RA+ positively selected. These receptors were collected from a woman in her 30s in good health.

The chain couples TRBV10-1 to TRBJ2-2; D ambiguous. V was trimmed by 8 bases and J by 4 bases, leaving 11 bases between them. This CDR3 is built from 13 residues. CDR1 WNHNN and CDR2 SYGVQD come from the germline V gene (reference sequence). The CDR3 is CASSFETTGELFF. The CDR3 DNA sequence: TGCGCCAGCTCCTTTGAGACCACCGGGGAGCTGTTTTTT.

V usage is TRBV11-1 and J usage is TRBJ2-1; D is perhaps TRBD2 (5 bases). The CDR3 length is 13 residues. V was cut by 2 bases and J by 8 bases, with 10 bases left in between. Germline CDR1 and CDR2: SGHAT and FQDESV (reference sequence). The CDR3 loop is CASSLSRRDEQFF. As DNA, the CDR3 is TGTGCCAGCAGCTTATCTCGGCGGGATGAGCAGTTCTTC.

The CDR3 DNA sequence: TGTGCCAGCAGCTTAGAATCGGGCACTGAAGCTTTCTTT. Translated: CASSLESGTEAFF. The rearrangement uses TRBV7-9 and TRBJ1-1; no firm D call. CDR3 length: 13 amino acids. CDR1 and CDR2 from the germline V gene are SEHNR and FQNEAQ (reference sequence). The germline V and J ends were trimmed by 1 base and 4 bases, with 7 bases remaining between them.

This clone was counted once. The chain recombines TRBV19 with TRBJ1-2, with D possibly TRBD1 on 5 matching bases. CDR1 and CDR2 (germline): LNHDA, SQIVND (reference sequence). V lost 1 base and J 4 bases, leaving 13 bases between the germline ends. This CDR3 spans 15 amino acids. This CDR3 is CASSIAHKGIYGYTF. The DNA of the CDR3 is TGTGCCAGTAGTATAGCTCACAAGGGGATCTATGGCTACACCTTC.

The V call is TRBV5-8, the J call TRBJ2-7, with 12 bases identical to TRBD2. Trimming at V came to 3 bases and at J to 3 bases, leaving 10 bases not matched to a gene. The CDR3 runs 17 residues. The germline V gene encodes CDR1 SGHTS and CDR2 YDEGEE. The CDR3 region has the DNA TGTGCCAGCAGCTCAAGGACGACTAGCGGGAGTTTCTACGAGCAGTACTTC. Translation: CASSSRTTSGSFYEQYF.

The V call is TRBV6-6, the J call TRBJ1-2; tentatively, D is TRBD1 (5 bases). The CDR3 covers 13 residues. CDR1 and CDR2 (germline): MNHNY, SVGAGI (reference sequence). Between the trimmed V and J ends, which lost 10 bases and 4 bases, there was a span of 16 bases. In nucleotides, the CDR3 is TGTGCCACCATTTCGGGGGGTCCCTATGGCTACACCTTC. Translating it yields CATISGGPYGYTF.

V usage is TRBV9 and J usage is TRBJ2-7; D is unclear. Trimming cost V 4 bases and J 3 bases, with 14 bases left between them. Germline CDR1 and CDR2: SGDLS and YYNGEE. The CDR3 covers 14 residues. Here the CDR3 DNA reads TGTGCCAGCAGCTCGAACCCCCTGCTCTACGAGCAGTACTTC. It yields the protein CASSSNPLLYEQYF.

Here the CDR3 reads CASTYSGYNSPLHF. The CDR3 nucleotides read TGTGCCAGCACCTACAGTGGGTATAATTCACCCCTCCACTTT. The V gene is TRBV2, the J gene TRBJ1-6, with D uncertain. The germline V gene has CDR1 SNHLY and CDR2 FYNNEI. The CDR3 contains 14 residues. The ends were cut back, 7 bases at V and 4 bases at J, with 11 bases in the middle.

V is TRBV7-8 and J is TRBJ2-5; 8 positions agree with TRBD1. The CDR3 has 15 amino acids. The V gene end was trimmed by 4 bases and the J gene end by 1 base; junction bases not matched to a gene: 5. Per germline, CDR1 SGHVS and CDR2 FQNEAQ. CDR3 DNA sequence: TGTGCCAGCAGCTGGGGCGGACAGGGCCAAGAGACCCAGTACTTC. It specifies CASSWGGQGQETQYF.

The chain uses TRBV7-7 and TRBJ2-5; tentative D call: TRBD1 (5 bases). The germline gives CDR1 SSHAT, CDR2 FNYEAQ (reference sequence). The CDR3 sequence is 15 residues long. V lost 8 bases to trimming and J lost 4 bases, with 20 bases between them. CDR3: CASSPGWGVRETQYF. CDR3 bases: TGTGCCAGCTCTCCCGGTTGGGGCGTCAGAGAGACCCAGTACTTC. The full variable domain, completed using reference TRBV7-7 and TRBJ2-5, is GAGVSQSPRYKVTKRGQDVTLRCDPISSHATLYWYQQALGQGPEFLTYFNYEAQPDKSGLPSDRFSAERPEGSISTLTIQRTEQRDSAMYRCASSPGWGVRETQYFGPGTRLLVL.

The chain employs TRBV14 and TRBJ2-1; 9 bases fit TRBD2. The CDR3 contains 16 residues. Germline CDR1 and CDR2: SGHDN and FVKESK. The V segment lost 2 bases and the J segment 6 bases; nucleotides outside the gene matches: 8. CDR3 nucleotide sequence: TGTGCCAGCAGCCAACCTAGCGGGATTCTTATCAATGAGCAGTTCTTC. Protein product: CASSQPSGILINEQFF.

V gene TRBV11-3 combines with J gene TRBJ2-1; TRBD2 agrees at 10 bases. The V segment lost 1 base and the J segment 0 bases; nucleotides outside the gene matches: 6. Looked up from germline, CDR1 is SGHNT and CDR2 is YENEEA. This CDR3 region has 18 residues. CDR3 loop: CASSLGHSGRPSYNEQFF. CDR3 DNA: TGTGCCAGCAGCTTAGGGCATAGCGGGAGGCCCTCCTACAATGAGCAGTTCTTC.

The chain links TRBV5-4 to TRBJ1-6; D unresolved. This CDR3 has 16 residues. Germline CDR1 and CDR2: SGHNT and YYREEE (reference sequence). V was shortened by 0 bases and J by 7 bases, with 14 bases between the two germline ends. CDR3 coding DNA: TGTGCCAGCAGCTTGGGAGTGAGGCCGGCAAATTCACCCCTCCACTTT. Amino acid sequence: CASSLGVRPANSPLHF.

V usage is TRBV2 and J usage is TRBJ2-2; 8 bases are shared with TRBD1. With 6 bases clipped from V and 6 bases from J, the junction kept 9 bases outside the gene matches. Germline CDR1 reads SNHLY; CDR2 reads FYNNEI. This CDR3 comprises 15 residues. The CDR3 sequence: CASREIRGLAGELFF. DNA of the CDR3: TGTGCCAGCAGGGAGATCAGGGGGCTAGCCGGGGAGCTGTTTTTT.

The chain employs TRBV30 and TRBJ2-3, with D uncertain. This CDR3 comprises 15 residues. From germline, CDR1 is GTSNPN and CDR2 SVGIG (reference sequence). Trimming took 2 bases from V and 2 from J, leaving 14 bases between them. The CDR3 sequence is CAWSIPGLVTDTQYF. CDR3 in DNA: TGTGCCTGGAGTATCCCGGGTCTAGTCACAGATACGCAGTATTTT.

This rearrangement joins TRBV11-2 to TRBJ2-1, with 12 bases matching TRBD2. Trimming removed 5 bases from V and 14 bases from J; junction bases left unmatched: 7. CDR3 length: 13 residues. Germline CDR1 reads SGHAT; CDR2 reads FQNNGV. DNA for the CDR3: TGTGCCAGCAGCCCTAGACTAGCGGGAGCAGAGTTCTTC. Translated: CASSPRLAGAEFF.

This chain links TRBV11-2 with TRBJ1-3; tentative D call: TRBD1 (5 bases). The CDR3 is 17 amino acids. V dropped 3 bases and J dropped 2 bases, with 17 bases sitting between them. Germline V gene lookup returns CDR1 SGHAT and CDR2 FQNNGV. The DNA for the CDR3 is TGTGCCAGCAGCTTGTGGGGCAGGGTAAATACTGGAAACACCATATATTTT. Translating it yields CASSLWGRVNTGNTIYF. Full variable domain (remainder filled in from reference TRBV11-2 and TRBJ1-3): EAGVAQSPRYKIIEKRQSVAFWCNPISGHATLYWYQQILGQGPKLLIQFQNNGVVDDSQLPKDRFSAERLKGVDSTLKIQPAKLEDSAVYLCASSLWGRVNTGNTIYFGEGSWLTVV.

The V gene is TRBV4-2, the J gene TRBJ2-7, with TRBD2 identical over 13 bases. The CDR3 has 16 residues. Germline-derived CDR1 and CDR2 are LGHNA and YNFKEQ. The junction had 9 bases not matched to a gene; V was cut back by 5 bases and J by 5 bases. CDR3 sequence (DNA): TGTGCCAGCAGCACAAGGACTAGCGGGAGTTTTGACGAGCAGTACTTC. This sequence encodes CASSTRTSGSFDEQYF.

This clone was recorded a few times. This rearrangement joins TRBV9 to TRBJ1-2; perhaps TRBD1 as D (6 bases). This CDR3 has 15 residues. CDR1 is SGDLS, CDR2 YYNGEE, per germline. V lost 4 bases, J lost 4 bases, and 17 bases lay in between. CDR3 loop: CASSTRDTRSYGYTF. The CDR3 DNA reads as TGTGCCAGCAGCACACGGGACACACGAAGCTATGGCTACACCTTC.

The chain combines TRBV28 with TRBJ1-5; possible D gene TRBD1, 5 bases. V shed 7 bases and J shed 7 bases, with 20 bases lying between them. Germline V lookup: CDR1 MDHEN, CDR2 SYDVKM. The CDR3 is 15 residues long. The CDR3 loop reads CASILSQGPGQPQHF. Written as DNA, the CDR3 is TGTGCCAGCATTCTATCTCAGGGCCCGGGGCAGCCCCAGCATTTT.

V and J are TRBV5-1 and TRBJ2-3; perhaps TRBD2 as D (5 bases). Looked up from germline, CDR1 is SGHRS and CDR2 is YFSETQ. Trimming stripped 4 bases from V and 0 bases from J, with 12 bases between. The CDR3 totals 15 residues. Here the CDR3 reads CASSRFTSSTDTQYF. The CDR3, as DNA: TGCGCCAGCAGCCGATTCACTAGTAGCACAGATACGCAGTATTTT.

This chain connects TRBV28 to TRBJ2-7, with TRBD2 matching over 10 bases. Trimming took 8 bases from V and 2 from J; bases not matched to a gene: 3. Germline CDR1 MDHEN, CDR2 SYDVKM. The CDR3 runs to 13 residues. The CDR3 region has the DNA TGTGCCAGCCAGAGCGGGAGGGCCTACGAGCAGTACTTC. Translation gives CASQSGRAYEQYF.

The table lists this clone with a count of one. The chain is built from TRBV6-5 and TRBJ1-2; maybe TRBD1 (5 bases). V lost 0 bases and J lost 7, with 9 bases in between. The V gene's germline CDR1 is MNHEY and CDR2 SVGAGI. This CDR3 comprises 13 residues. The CDR3 nucleotides are TGTGCCAGCAGTTACTCGATGGGGGGTGGCTACACCTTC. It translates to CASSYSMGGGYTF.

V is TRBV11-2 and J is TRBJ1-6; TRBD1 matches 7 bases. Losses at the gene ends were 7 bases for V and 5 bases for J; bases not matched to a gene: 8. This CDR3 has 15 residues. Germline CDR1 is SGHAT and CDR2 is FQNNGV. The chain's CDR3 is CASTPDRINNSPLHF. CDR3 sequence (DNA): TGTGCCAGCACCCCGGACAGGATAAATAATTCACCCCTCCACTTT.

The chain is built from TRBV7-9 and TRBJ1-4, with a weak D call TRBD1 (5 bases). Between the trimmed V and J ends, which lost 3 bases and 5 bases, there was a span of 10 bases. CDR1 is SEHNR and CDR2 is FQNEAQ in the germline V gene (reference sequence). This CDR3 contains 14 residues. CDR3: CASSFRDGNEKLFF. The CDR3 DNA reads TGTGCCAGCAGCTTTAGGGACGGCAATGAAAAACTGTTTTTT.